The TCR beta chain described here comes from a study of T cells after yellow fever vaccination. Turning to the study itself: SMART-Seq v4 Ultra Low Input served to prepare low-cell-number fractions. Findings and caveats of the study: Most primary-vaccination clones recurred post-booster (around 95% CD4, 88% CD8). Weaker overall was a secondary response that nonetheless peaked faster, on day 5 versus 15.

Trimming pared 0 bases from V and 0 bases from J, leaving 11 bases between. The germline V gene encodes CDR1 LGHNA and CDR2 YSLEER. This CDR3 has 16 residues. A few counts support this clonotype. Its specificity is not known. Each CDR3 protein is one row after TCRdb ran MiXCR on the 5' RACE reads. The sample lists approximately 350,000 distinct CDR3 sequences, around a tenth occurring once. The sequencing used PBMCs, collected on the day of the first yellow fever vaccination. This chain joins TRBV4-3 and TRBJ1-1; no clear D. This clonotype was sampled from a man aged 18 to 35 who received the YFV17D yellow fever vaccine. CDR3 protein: CASSQDLLRVNTEAFF. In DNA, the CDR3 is TGCGCCAGCAGCCAAGATCTTTTACGGGTGAACACTGAAGCTTTCTTT.